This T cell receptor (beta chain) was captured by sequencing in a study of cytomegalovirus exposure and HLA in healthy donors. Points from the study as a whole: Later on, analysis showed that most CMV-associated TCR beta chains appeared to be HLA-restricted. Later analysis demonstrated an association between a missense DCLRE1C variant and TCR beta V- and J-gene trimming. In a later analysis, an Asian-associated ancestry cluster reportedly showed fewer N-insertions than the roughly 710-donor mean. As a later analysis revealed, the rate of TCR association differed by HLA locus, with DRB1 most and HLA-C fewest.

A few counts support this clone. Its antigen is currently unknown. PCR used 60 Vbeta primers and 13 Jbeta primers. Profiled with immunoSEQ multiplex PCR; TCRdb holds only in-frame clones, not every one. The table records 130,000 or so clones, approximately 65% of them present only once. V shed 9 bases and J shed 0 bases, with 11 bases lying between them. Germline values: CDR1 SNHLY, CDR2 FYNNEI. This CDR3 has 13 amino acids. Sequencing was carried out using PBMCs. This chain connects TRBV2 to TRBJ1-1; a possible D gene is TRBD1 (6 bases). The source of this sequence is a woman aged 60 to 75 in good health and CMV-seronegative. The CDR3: CARAGDMNTEAFF. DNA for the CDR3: TGTGCCAGGGCAGGGGATATGAACACTGAAGCTTTCTTT.